Below are 2 T cell receptor beta chains sequenced from a single sample in a study of blood T cell repertoires in COVID-19. Using immunoSEQ multiplex PCR, the repertoire was profiled, and TCRdb retains in-frame clones only, with some absent. Of about 230,000 clones listed, 80% to 85% are singletons. Sequences were obtained from peripheral blood. The receptors come from a man aged 50 or older with active or convalescent COVID-19.

The chain couples TRBV6-6 to TRBJ1-2; 9 bases line up with TRBD1. Per the germline V gene, CDR1 is MNHNY and CDR2 is SVGAGI (reference sequence). This CDR3 contains 16 residues. The V gene end was trimmed by 2 bases and the J gene end by 8 bases; junction bases not matched to a gene: 12. The CDR3 spells CASSYLPGGTGKGYTF. In DNA form, the CDR3 reads TGTGCCAGCAGTTACCTCCCCGGAGGGACAGGGAAGGGCTACACCTTC.

V usage is TRBV5-1 and J usage is TRBJ2-2; D unclear. The V end lost 2 bases, the J end lost 3 bases, and 5 bases lay between the germline ends. CDR3 size: 13 residues. Germline CDR1 reads SGHRS; CDR2 reads YFSETQ. The DNA for the CDR3 is TGCGCCAGCAGCTTAACTCACACCGGGGAGCTGTTTTTT. Residues: CASSLTHTGELFF. Full variable domain (rest looked up from reference TRBV5-1 and TRBJ2-2): KAGVTQTPRYLIKTRGQQVTLSCSPISGHRSVSWYQQTPGQGLQFLFEYFSETQRNKGNFPGRFSGRQFSNSRSEMNVSTLELGDSALYLCASSLTHTGELFFGEGSRLTVL.